This T cell receptor (beta chain) originates from a study of blood T cells in healthy people across ages. Study outcomes and limitations: Diversity estimates from one million T cells were considered underestimates.

The use of a sample-barcoded 5' primer and a J-beta primer mix characterized a second PCR of roughly 7 to 12 cycles. TCRdb recomputed calls from the 5' RACE reads with MiXCR, one row per CDR3 protein. The top ten clones hold around a quarter of a sample with roughly 860,000 distinct CDR3 sequences, roughly 60% of them seen once. V lost 4 bases, J lost 8 bases, and 1 base stayed unmatched. CDR1 and CDR2 (germline): ENHRY, SYGVKD. The CDR3 totals 12 residues. With regard to this clonotype: Its antigen is not known.

The chain links TRBV10-3 to TRBJ2-1, with 8 bases fitting TRBD1. Sequencing input: blood. This receptor was obtained from a man aged 25-45 years in good health. CDR3 DNA: TGTGCCATCAGTGGACAGGGGCATGAGCAGTTCTTC. Its protein is CAISGQGHEQFF.